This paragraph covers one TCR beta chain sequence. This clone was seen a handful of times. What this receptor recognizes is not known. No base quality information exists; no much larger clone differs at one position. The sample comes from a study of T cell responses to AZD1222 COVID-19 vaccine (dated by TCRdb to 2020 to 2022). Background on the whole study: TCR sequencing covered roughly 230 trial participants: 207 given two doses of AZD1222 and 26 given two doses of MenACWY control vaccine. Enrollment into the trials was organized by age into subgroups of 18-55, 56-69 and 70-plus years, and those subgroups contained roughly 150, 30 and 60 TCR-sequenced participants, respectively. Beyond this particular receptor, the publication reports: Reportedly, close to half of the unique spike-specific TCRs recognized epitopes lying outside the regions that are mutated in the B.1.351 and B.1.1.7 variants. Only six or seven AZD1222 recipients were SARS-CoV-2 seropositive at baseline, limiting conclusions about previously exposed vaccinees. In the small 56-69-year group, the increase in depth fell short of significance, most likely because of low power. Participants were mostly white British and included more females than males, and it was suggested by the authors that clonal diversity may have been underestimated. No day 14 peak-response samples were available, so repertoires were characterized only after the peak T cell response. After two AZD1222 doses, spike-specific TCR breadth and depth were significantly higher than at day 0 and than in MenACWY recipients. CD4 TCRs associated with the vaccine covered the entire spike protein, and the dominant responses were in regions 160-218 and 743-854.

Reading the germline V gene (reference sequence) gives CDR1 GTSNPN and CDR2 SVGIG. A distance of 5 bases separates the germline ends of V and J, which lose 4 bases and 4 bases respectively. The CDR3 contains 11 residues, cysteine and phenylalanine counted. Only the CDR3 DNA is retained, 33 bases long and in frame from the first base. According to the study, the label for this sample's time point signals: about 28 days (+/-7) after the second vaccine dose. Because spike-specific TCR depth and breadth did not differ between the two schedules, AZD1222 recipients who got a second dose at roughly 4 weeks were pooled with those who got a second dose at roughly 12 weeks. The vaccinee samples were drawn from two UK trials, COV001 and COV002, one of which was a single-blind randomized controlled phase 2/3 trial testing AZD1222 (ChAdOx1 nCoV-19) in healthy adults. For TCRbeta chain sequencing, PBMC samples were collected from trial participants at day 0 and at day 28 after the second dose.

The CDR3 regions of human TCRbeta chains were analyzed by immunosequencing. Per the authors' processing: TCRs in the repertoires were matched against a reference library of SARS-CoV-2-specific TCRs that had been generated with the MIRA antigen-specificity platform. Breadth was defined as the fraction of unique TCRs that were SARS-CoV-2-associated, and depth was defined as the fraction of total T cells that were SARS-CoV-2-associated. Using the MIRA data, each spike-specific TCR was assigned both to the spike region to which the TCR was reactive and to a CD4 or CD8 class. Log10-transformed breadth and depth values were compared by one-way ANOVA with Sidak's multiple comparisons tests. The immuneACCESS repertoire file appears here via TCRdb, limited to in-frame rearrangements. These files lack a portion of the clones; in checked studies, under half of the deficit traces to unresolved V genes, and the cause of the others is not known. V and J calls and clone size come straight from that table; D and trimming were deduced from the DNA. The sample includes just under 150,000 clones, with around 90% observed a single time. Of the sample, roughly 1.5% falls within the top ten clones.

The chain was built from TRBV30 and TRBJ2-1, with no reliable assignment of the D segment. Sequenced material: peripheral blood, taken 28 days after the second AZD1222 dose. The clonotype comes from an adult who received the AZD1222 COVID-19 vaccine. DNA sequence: TGTGCCTGGATCTCTTACAATGAGCAGTTCTTC. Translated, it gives CAWISYNEQFF.